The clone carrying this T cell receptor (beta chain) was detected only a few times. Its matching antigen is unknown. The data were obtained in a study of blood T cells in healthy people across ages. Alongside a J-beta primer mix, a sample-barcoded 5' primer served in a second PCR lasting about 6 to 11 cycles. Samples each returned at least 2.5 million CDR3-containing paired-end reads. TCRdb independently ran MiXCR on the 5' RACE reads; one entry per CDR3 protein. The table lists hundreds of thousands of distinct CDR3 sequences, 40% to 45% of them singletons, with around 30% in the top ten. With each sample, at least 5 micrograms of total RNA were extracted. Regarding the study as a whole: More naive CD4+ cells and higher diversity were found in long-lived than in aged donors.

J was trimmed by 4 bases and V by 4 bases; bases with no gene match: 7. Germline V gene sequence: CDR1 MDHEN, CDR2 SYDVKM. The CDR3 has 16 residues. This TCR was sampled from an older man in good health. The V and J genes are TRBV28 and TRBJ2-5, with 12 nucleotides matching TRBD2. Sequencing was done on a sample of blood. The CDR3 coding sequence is TGTGCCAGCAGTTCCTTGACTAGCGGGAGAGGAGAGACCCAGTACTTC. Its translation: CASSSLTSGRGETQYF.